Listed below are T cell receptor beta chains from one sample, sequenced in a study of response to subunit inactivated influenza vaccine. Using its own MiXCR run on the RT-PCR reads, TCRdb lists one record per CDR3 protein. The sample contains approximately 520,000 distinct CDR3 sequences, approximately 15% of which appear only once. The sample consisted of CD4+ T cells sorted from PBMCs, taken 23 to 25 months after vaccination. Receptors were obtained from a man in his fifties or sixties who received an inactivated influenza vaccine. Both conserved end residues are part of each CDR3. Fields, in order: V gene, clone size, D gene, J gene, CDR3 DNA, CDR3 protein. The D gene is left open where the match is weak. Clone size is shown for a subset of rows, as once, few, many or a class of expanded clone.

V gene: TRBV12-3/TRBV12-4
clone size: few
D gene: TRBD1
J gene: TRBJ2-7
CDR3 DNA: TGTGCCAGCAGTTTCCCGGGACAGCCCCCCTACGAGCAGTACTTC
CDR3 protein: CASSFPGQPPYEQYF

V gene: TRBV7-2
clone size: .
D gene: TRBD2
J gene: TRBJ2-7
CDR3 DNA: TGTGCCAGCAGCTTAGCGGGAGGGGTTGACGAGCAGTACTTC
CDR3 protein: CASSLAGGVDEQYF

V gene: TRBV6-1
clone size: few
D gene: .
J gene: TRBJ1-1
CDR3 DNA: TGTGCCAGCAGTGAATGGGTGAACACTGAAGCTTTCTTT
CDR3 protein: CASSEWVNTEAFF

V gene: TRBV10-3
clone size: many
D gene: .
J gene: TRBJ2-3
CDR3 DNA: TGTGCCATCAGTGAAAGGGGCGGGACAGATACGCAGTATTTT
CDR3 protein: CAISERGGTDTQYF

V gene: TRBV6-6
clone size: .
D gene: .
J gene: TRBJ2-3
CDR3 DNA: TGTGCCACCGTTGGGGATACGCAGTATTTT
CDR3 protein: CATVGDTQYF

V gene: TRBV20-1
clone size: few
D gene: TRBD2
J gene: TRBJ2-3
CDR3 DNA: TGCAGTGCTAGAGATCCGGTGGGGCGGGAGGCCCCTCCGGATACGCAGTATTTT
CDR3 protein: CSARDPVGREAPPDTQYF

V gene: TRBV11-2
clone size: .
D gene: .
J gene: TRBJ2-2
CDR3 DNA: TGTGCCAGCACCCCAGATTACACCGGGGAGCTGTTTTTT
CDR3 protein: CASTPDYTGELFF

V gene: TRBV10-3
clone size: few
D gene: TRBD1
J gene: TRBJ2-7
CDR3 DNA: TGTGCCATCAGCGCCGGGACAGGGGGCTACGAGCAGTACTTC
CDR3 protein: CAISAGTGGYEQYF

V gene: TRBV6-1
clone size: .
D gene: .
J gene: TRBJ2-4
CDR3 DNA: TGTGCCAGTTCCCATCCCAAAAACATTCAGTACTTC
CDR3 protein: CASSHPKNIQYF

V gene: TRBV20-1
clone size: few
D gene: .
J gene: TRBJ2-2
CDR3 DNA: TGCAGTGCTAGAGATCTAGACTCAAAACCCGGGGAGCTGTTTTTT
CDR3 protein: CSARDLDSKPGELFF

V gene: TRBV6-5
clone size: few
D gene: .
J gene: TRBJ1-5
CDR3 DNA: TGTGCCAGCAGTTACTCGCCATTTAGCAATCAGCCCCAGCATTTT
CDR3 protein: CASSYSPFSNQPQHF

V gene: TRBV19
clone size: .
D gene: TRBD1
J gene: TRBJ2-1
CDR3 DNA: TGTGCCAGTGGACAGGGTACCTACAATGAGCAGTTCTTC
CDR3 protein: CASGQGTYNEQFF

V gene: TRBV9
clone size: .
D gene: .
J gene: TRBJ2-2
CDR3 DNA: TGTGCCAGCAGCGTCACAGGGCGGAACACCGGGGAGCTGTTTTTT
CDR3 protein: CASSVTGRNTGELFF

V gene: TRBV11-2
clone size: few
D gene: .
J gene: TRBJ1-1
CDR3 DNA: TGTGCCAGCAGCAACAGGATCGGGGACACTGAAGCTTTCTTT
CDR3 protein: CASSNRIGDTEAFF

V gene: TRBV5-1
clone size: .
D gene: .
J gene: TRBJ2-5
CDR3 DNA: TGCGCCAGCAGCTTGCTAACGGTTCAAGAGACCCAGTACTTC
CDR3 protein: CASSLLTVQETQYF

V gene: TRBV20-1
clone size: .
D gene: .
J gene: TRBJ1-5
CDR3 DNA: TGCAGTGCTAGCCGTGGACACAATCAGCCCCAGCATTTT
CDR3 protein: CSASRGHNQPQHF

V gene: TRBV4-2
clone size: .
D gene: TRBD1
J gene: TRBJ2-6
CDR3 DNA: TGTGCCAGCAGCGCCCGACAGGGGGCAGGCTCTGGGGCCAACGTCCTGACTTTC
CDR3 protein: CASSARQGAGSGANVLTF

V gene: TRBV5-6
clone size: .
D gene: .
J gene: TRBJ2-5
CDR3 DNA: TGTGCCAGCAGCTTGGTAGGGGGAAGAGGGGAGACCCAGTACTTC
CDR3 protein: CASSLVGGRGETQYF

V gene: TRBV11-1
clone size: few
D gene: .
J gene: TRBJ2-7
CDR3 DNA: TGTGCCAGCAGCTTCTTGGGCCTTTTCTACGAGCAGTACTTC
CDR3 protein: CASSFLGLFYEQYF

V gene: TRBV4-3
clone size: .
D gene: .
J gene: TRBJ1-4
CDR3 DNA: TGCGCCAGCAGCCGAGACAGGTTTTCTGAAAAACTGTTTTTT
CDR3 protein: CASSRDRFSEKLFF

V gene: TRBV4-3
clone size: many
D gene: TRBD1
J gene: TRBJ2-7
CDR3 DNA: TGCGCCAGCAGCCAATTAACAGGGGTGGGATTCTACGAGCAGTACTTC
CDR3 protein: CASSQLTGVGFYEQYF

V gene: TRBV6-2/TRBV6-3
clone size: .
D gene: .
J gene: TRBJ2-1
CDR3 DNA: TGTGCCAGCACCCACGGGCAGGGTACCTACAATGAGCAGTTCTTC
CDR3 protein: CASTHGQGTYNEQFF

V gene: TRBV5-1
clone size: few
D gene: TRBD1
J gene: TRBJ1-5
CDR3 DNA: TGCGCCAGCAGCTTGTCAGGGGGAAAGGGCAATCAGCCCCAGCATTTT
CDR3 protein: CASSLSGGKGNQPQHF

V gene: TRBV28
clone size: few
D gene: TRBD1
J gene: TRBJ2-1
CDR3 DNA: TGTGCCAGCAGCAGAGGACAGGCAAGGGCATACAATGAGCAGTTCTTC
CDR3 protein: CASSRGQARAYNEQFF

V gene: TRBV25-1
clone size: .
D gene: TRBD1
J gene: TRBJ2-1
CDR3 DNA: TGTGCCAGCAGTGGAACCGGGACAGGATCCTACAATGAGCAGTTCTTC
CDR3 protein: CASSGTGTGSYNEQFF

V gene: TRBV11-2
clone size: .
D gene: .
J gene: TRBJ2-2
CDR3 DNA: TGTGCCAGCAGTCACAGGGAGGGCGGGGAGCTGTTTTTT
CDR3 protein: CASSHREGGELFF

V gene: TRBV5-1
clone size: few
D gene: .
J gene: TRBJ2-3
CDR3 DNA: TGCGCCAGCCGAAGATTGGCGATTCGGCCAGATACGCAGTATTTT
CDR3 protein: CASRRLAIRPDTQYF

V gene: TRBV6-2/TRBV6-3
clone size: .
D gene: .
J gene: TRBJ1-6
CDR3 DNA: TGTGCCAGCAGTTACCAGCAAGGTTCACCCCTCCACTTT
CDR3 protein: CASSYQQGSPLHF

V gene: TRBV10-3
clone size: few
D gene: TRBD1
J gene: TRBJ2-3
CDR3 DNA: TGTGCCATCAGTACCGGGACAGGAGGGGGGGATACGCAGTATTTT
CDR3 protein: CAISTGTGGGDTQYF

V gene: TRBV5-1
clone size: many
D gene: TRBD1
J gene: TRBJ2-2
CDR3 DNA: TGCGCCAGCAGTTTTGACACGGACAGGGGAGGCACCGGGGAGCTGTTTTTT
CDR3 protein: CASSFDTDRGGTGELFF

V gene: TRBV4-1
clone size: many
D gene: .
J gene: TRBJ2-2
CDR3 DNA: TGCGCCAGCAGCCAAGAGGGGGTGGGTGTAACCGGGGAGCTGTTTTTT
CDR3 protein: CASSQEGVGVTGELFF

V gene: TRBV9
clone size: .
D gene: .
J gene: TRBJ2-1
CDR3 DNA: TGTGCCAGCAGCAAGACCAACAATGAGCAGTTCTTC
CDR3 protein: CASSKTNNEQFF

V gene: TRBV29-1
clone size: many
D gene: .
J gene: TRBJ1-1
CDR3 DNA: TGCAGCGTCGGGACCGTCTCAACTGAAGCTTTCTTT
CDR3 protein: CSVGTVSTEAFF

V gene: TRBV7-2
clone size: few
D gene: .
J gene: TRBJ2-7
CDR3 DNA: TGTGCCAGCAGCTCGCCGGGTACCTACGAGCAGTACTTC
CDR3 protein: CASSSPGTYEQYF

V gene: TRBV29-1
clone size: few
D gene: TRBD2
J gene: TRBJ2-1
CDR3 DNA: TGCAGCGTTGTTAGCGGGAGGGACAATGAGCAGTTCTTC
CDR3 protein: CSVVSGRDNEQFF

V gene: TRBV6-2/TRBV6-3
clone size: .
D gene: TRBD1
J gene: TRBJ2-1
CDR3 DNA: TGTGCCAGCAGGGGACAGTTCAACAATGAGCAGTTCTTC
CDR3 protein: CASRGQFNNEQFF

V gene: TRBV20-1
clone size: .
D gene: .
J gene: TRBJ1-5
CDR3 DNA: TGCAGTGCTAGGCGGGGCTCTGGGAATCAGCCCCAGCATTTT
CDR3 protein: CSARRGSGNQPQHF

V gene: TRBV3-1
clone size: .
D gene: TRBD1
J gene: TRBJ2-7
CDR3 DNA: TGTGCCAGCAGCCAGACCGGGACAGGGGTTCCCGAGCAGTACTTC
CDR3 protein: CASSQTGTGVPEQYF

V gene: TRBV6-1
clone size: .
D gene: .
J gene: TRBJ2-3
CDR3 DNA: TGTGCCAGCAGTCCAGGGTCCATCACAGATACGCAGTATTTT
CDR3 protein: CASSPGSITDTQYF

V gene: TRBV7-2
clone size: few
D gene: .
J gene: TRBJ1-2
CDR3 DNA: TGTGCCAGCAGCTTAGGAAGGGCTCTGTATGGCTACACCTTC
CDR3 protein: CASSLGRALYGYTF

V gene: TRBV11-2
clone size: .
D gene: .
J gene: TRBJ2-5
CDR3 DNA: TGTGCCAGCAGCTTGTCGGGAGCGGGGACAGGAGAGACCCAGTACTTC
CDR3 protein: CASSLSGAGTGETQYF

V gene: TRBV5-1
clone size: many
D gene: .
J gene: TRBJ2-2
CDR3 DNA: TGCGCCAGCAGCCCCAGGACTACCTTCACCGGGGAGCTGTTTTTT
CDR3 protein: CASSPRTTFTGELFF

V gene: TRBV12-3/TRBV12-4
clone size: .
D gene: .
J gene: TRBJ2-2
CDR3 DNA: TGTGCCAGCCGGGCGGAGACTAGGGTCACCGGGGAGCTGTTTTTT
CDR3 protein: CASRAETRVTGELFF

V gene: TRBV5-1
clone size: few
D gene: .
J gene: TRBJ2-3
CDR3 DNA: TGCGCCAGCAGCTTGGCGTCAGGGGGGCTCGCAGATACGCAGTATTTT
CDR3 protein: CASSLASGGLADTQYF

V gene: TRBV12-3/TRBV12-4
clone size: .
D gene: .
J gene: TRBJ2-5
CDR3 DNA: TGTGCCAGCAGCCCCATAGGGGGGGCGGAGACCCAGTACTTC
CDR3 protein: CASSPIGGAETQYF

V gene: TRBV5-1
clone size: few
D gene: TRBD2
J gene: TRBJ2-7
CDR3 DNA: TGCGCCAGCAGCTGGACCGGGACTAGCGGGTTATACGAGCAGTACTTC
CDR3 protein: CASSWTGTSGLYEQYF

V gene: TRBV3-1
clone size: .
D gene: .
J gene: TRBJ2-1
CDR3 DNA: TGTGCCAGCAGGGCCTGGGGCAATGAGCAGTTCTTC
CDR3 protein: CASRAWGNEQFF

V gene: TRBV29-1
clone size: once
D gene: .
J gene: TRBJ1-3
CDR3 DNA: TGCAGCGTTTCGCCCCGGGGTGGAAACACCATATATTTT
CDR3 protein: CSVSPRGGNTIYF

V gene: TRBV11-2
clone size: many
D gene: TRBD1
J gene: TRBJ2-5
CDR3 DNA: TGTGCCAGCAGCTTGTCGGGACAGGGTTTGGAGACCCAGTACTTC
CDR3 protein: CASSLSGQGLETQYF